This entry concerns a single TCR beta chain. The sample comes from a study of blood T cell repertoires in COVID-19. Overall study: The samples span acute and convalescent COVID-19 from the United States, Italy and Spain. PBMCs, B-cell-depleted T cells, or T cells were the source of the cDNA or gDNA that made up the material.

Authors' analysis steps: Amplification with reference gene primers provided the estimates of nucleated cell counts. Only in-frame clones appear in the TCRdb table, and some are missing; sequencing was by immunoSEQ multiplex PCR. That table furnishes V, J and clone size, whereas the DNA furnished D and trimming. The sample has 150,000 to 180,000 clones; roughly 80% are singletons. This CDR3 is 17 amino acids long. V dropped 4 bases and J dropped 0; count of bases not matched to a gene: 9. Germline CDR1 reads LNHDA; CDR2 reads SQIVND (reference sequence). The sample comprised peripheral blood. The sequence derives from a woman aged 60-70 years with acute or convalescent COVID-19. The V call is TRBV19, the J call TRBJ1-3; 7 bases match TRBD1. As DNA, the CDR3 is TGTGCCAGTAGTACCCTGGGACAGCTATTCTCTGGAAACACCATATATTTT. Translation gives CASSTLGQLFSGNTIYF. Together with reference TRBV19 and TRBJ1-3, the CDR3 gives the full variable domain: DGGITQSPKYLFRKEGQNVTLSCEQNLNHDAMYWYRQDPGQGLRLIYYSQIVNDFQKGDIAEGYSVSREKKESFPLTVTSAQKNPTAFYLCASSTLGQLFSGNTIYFGEGSWLTVV.